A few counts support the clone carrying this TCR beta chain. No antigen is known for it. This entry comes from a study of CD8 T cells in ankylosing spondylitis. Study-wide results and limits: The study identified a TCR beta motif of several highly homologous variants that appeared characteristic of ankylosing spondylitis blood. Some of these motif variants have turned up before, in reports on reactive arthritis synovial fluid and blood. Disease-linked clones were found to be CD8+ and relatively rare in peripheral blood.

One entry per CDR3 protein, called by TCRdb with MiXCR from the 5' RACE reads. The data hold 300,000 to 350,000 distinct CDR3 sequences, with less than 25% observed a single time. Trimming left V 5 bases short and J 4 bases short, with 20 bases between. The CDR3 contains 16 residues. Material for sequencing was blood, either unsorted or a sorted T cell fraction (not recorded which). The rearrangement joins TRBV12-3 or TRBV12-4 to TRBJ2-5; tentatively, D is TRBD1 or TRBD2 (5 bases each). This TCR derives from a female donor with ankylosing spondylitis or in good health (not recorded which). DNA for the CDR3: TGTGCCAGCAGTCGGAACTCGCTAGTCGGGGCAGAGACCCAGTACTTC. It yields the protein CASSRNSLVGAETQYF.